This T cell receptor beta chain was obtained from a study of shared clonotypes between healthy human individuals. Study-wide points: Sorted-subset sequencing, rarefaction showed, was incomplete despite large depth.

Comment on this clone: Its target is not known.

Using immunoSEQ multiplex PCR, the repertoire was profiled, and TCRdb retains in-frame clones only, with some absent. The sample contains 2 million to 2.5 million clones, approximately 90% of which appear only once. Germline CDR1 reads SGHRS; CDR2 reads YFSETQ. The CDR3 has 16 amino acids. V shed 2 bases, J shed 4 bases, and the junction held 5 bases outside the gene matches. The genes are TRBV5-1 and TRBJ2-6; TRBD1 matches at 8 bases. The sequence came from a man younger than 30 in good health. Some clones in this sample may be carry-over from other donors' samples. Sample: naive CD4+ T cells from PBMCs. As to subset: CD45RA+ positively selected. This CDR3 reads CASSFRGLVGANVLTF. The CDR3 nucleotides read TGCGCCAGCAGCTTCAGGGGGCTCGTCGGGGCCAACGTCCTGACTTTC. The full variable domain, completed using reference TRBV5-1 and TRBJ2-6, is KAGVTQTPRYLIKTRGQQVTLSCSPISGHRSVSWYQQTPGQGLQFLFEYFSETQRNKGNFPGRFSGRQFSNSRSEMNVSTLELGDSALYLCASSFRGLVGANVLTFGAGSRLTVL.